This entry features one T cell receptor beta chain sequence. Its antigen is not yet known. No per-base quality is available; no much larger clone lies one base away. CDR1 and CDR2 (ENHRY, SYGVKD) derive from the germline V gene. V sheds 0 bases and J sheds 5 bases, leaving 8 bases between their ends. CDR3 length: 14 amino acids, cysteine to phenylalanine. The sequence is cut down to CDR3 DNA, 42 bases in frame from base 1. The data are from a study of blood T cell repertoires in COVID-19 (dated by TCRdb to between 2020 and 2021). Some background on the complete study: Samples from collaborators originated in the United States, Italy and Spain and spanned both the acute and convalescent phases of COVID-19. The material from the prospective study consisted of cDNA or gDNA derived from T cells, B-cell-depleted T cells, or PBMCs. The dataset comprised deeply sampled blood TCRbeta repertoires from subjects exposed to, actively infected with, or recovered from COVID-19. The repertoires were released in a freely available public database intended as a resource for research on the immune response to SARS-CoV-2. The samples were drawn from the first 160 participants of the ongoing ImmuneRACE study and from 1,200 or so subjects provided by 6 global collaborators. Nearly every sample came with metadata listing a de-identified subject ID, COVID-19 status, age in years and sex. Where HLA class I and class II types were available, the types were taken from metadata supplied by the sample provider, not from assay-based typing. Results the study describes overall, beyond this receptor: Clinical and demographic metadata were provided uncurated, with the amount varying by source and participant.

TCRbeta CDR3 regions were amplified from genomic DNA by means of the immunoSEQ Assay, a bias-controlled multiplex PCR. In the original analysis: The number of nucleated cells in each sample was estimated by amplification of reference gene primers within the assay. To quantify the absolute abundance of each unique TCRbeta CDR3 rearrangement, sequence reads were collapsed and filtered. For each sample, productive Simpson clonality was calculated as the square root of Simpson's diversity index across productive rearrangements. TCRdb retrieved this table from immuneACCESS and kept in-frame rearrangements only. Not all clones are present; in checked studies, unresolved V genes account for under half, and no reason is known for the remainder. The V and J calls and clone size are taken from that table; D and trimming were inferred from the DNA. Present in this sample are more than 250,000 clones, roughly 84% of which were seen just once. The biggest ten clones account for 1% of the sample.

The collaborating institutions used their own protocols to collect whole blood in K2EDTA tubes. Collaborator samples were shipped for TCRbeta analysis as frozen whole blood, isolated PBMCs, or DNA extracted from either sample type. The V and J genes are TRBV10-3 and TRBJ1-5, and perhaps TRBD1 as D gene, on 5 matching bases. This TCR was recovered from a man aged 45 to 65 with active or convalescent COVID-19. Input material: peripheral blood. The DNA sequence is as follows: TGTGCCATCAGTGAGTCAAGGGGCCATCAGCCCCAGCATTTT. Translated, this is CAISESRGHQPQHF.